This T cell receptor beta chain was sequenced in a study of shared clonotypes between healthy human individuals. Across the study: There were three CD4 naive, three CD4 memory, two CD8 naive and one CD8 memory plates per donor.

V was clipped by 5 bases and J by 1 base, with 9 bases between them. From germline, CDR1 is SEHNR and CDR2 FQNEAQ (reference sequence). The CDR3 consists of 13 residues. Notes on this clone: Antigen: not known.

On sorted subsets, replicate PCRs used 150 to 250 ng DNA, or some 27,000 T cell genomes. Profiling relied on immunoSEQ multiplex PCR, and the TCRdb table lists in-frame clones only, not all of them. Of 85,000 to 100,000 clones listed, 67% are singletons. HIV-negative, healthy adults without recent acute infections or vaccinations were the donors. Broader study findings: Clonotype sharing across a few donors was observed for around 5% of naive CD4 clonotypes.

This receptor was obtained from a man aged 30 to 45 in good health. The V and J genes are TRBV7-9 and TRBJ2-7; no reliable D call. Input material: memory CD8+ T cells sorted from blood. Subset meaning: CD45RO+ cells pooled with CCR7-negative TemRA cells. CDR3 coding DNA: TGTGCCAGCAGCCCTCCCCGGTCCTACGAGCAGTACTTC. Translated, it gives CASSPPRSYEQYF.